The 19 T cell receptor beta chains below come from one sample, sequenced in a study of identical twins. One entry per CDR3 protein results from TCRdb running MiXCR on the 5' RACE reads. The data show fewer than 250,000 distinct CDR3 sequences, about a tenth seen once. The sequenced sample was memory (CD45RO+) T cells sorted from blood. Receptors originate from a young woman in good health.

This clonotype was detected a few times. The chain recombines TRBV5-8 with TRBJ2-1; 11 bases agree with TRBD2. With V trimmed by 4 bases and J by 2 bases, 8 bases remained unmatched. Germline loops: CDR1 SGHTS, CDR2 YDEGEE. The CDR3 runs to 17 residues. CDR3 region: CASSRGLGLAAYNEQFF. CDR3 DNA: TGTGCCAGCAGCCGCGGGTTGGGACTAGCGGCCTACAATGAGCAGTTCTTC.

This chain connects TRBV30 to TRBJ2-1, with D unresolved. There are 13 residues in the CDR3. CDR1 is GTSNPN, CDR2 SVGIG, per germline (reference sequence). V lost 4 bases, J lost 4 bases, and 11 bases lay in between. DNA of the CDR3: TGTGCCTGGATGGGTACTTCATACAATGAGCAGTTCTTC. It specifies CAWMGTSYNEQFF.

This clonotype was counted between two and nine times. J is TRBJ2-5 and V is TRBV20-1; D unclear. Trimming cost V 3 bases and J 6 bases, with 11 bases left between them. The length of the CDR3 is 12 residues. Germline loops: CDR1 DFQATT, CDR2 SNEGSKA (reference sequence). The CDR3 DNA sequence: TGCAGTGCTAGGGCACGGCGCCAGACCCAGTACTTC. It encodes CSARARRQTQYF.

The chain links TRBV3-1 to TRBJ2-2, with 7 bases lining up with TRBD1. The CDR3 is 14 amino acids. In germline, CDR1 is LGHDT, CDR2 YNNKEL (reference sequence). V was clipped by 4 bases and J by 6 bases; unmatched bases: 5. The CDR3, as DNA: TGTGCCAGCAGCCCCAGAGACAGGGCCGGGGAGCTGTTTTTT. Its protein product is CASSPRDRAGELFF. The full variable domain, in which reference TRBV3-1 and TRBJ2-2 provide the parts outside the CDR3, is DTAVSQTPKYLVTQMGNDKSIKCEQNLGHDTMYWYKQDSKKFLKIMFSYNNKELIINETVPNRFSPKSPDKAHLNLHINSLELGDSAVYFCASSPRDRAGELFFGEGSRLTVL.

This clonotype showed up just a few times. The gene calls are TRBV5-6 and TRBJ2-1; 11 bases are a match to TRBD2. J lost 6 bases, V lost 0 bases, and 11 bases had no gene match. The CDR3 is made up of 18 amino acids. Per germline, CDR1 SGHDT and CDR2 YYEEEE. In DNA form, the CDR3 reads TGTGCCAGCAGCTTGGGACTAGCGGGGCACCTTCGGAGCAATGAGCAGTTCTTC. It encodes CASSLGLAGHLRSNEQFF.

This clonotype was picked up a small number of times. V usage is TRBV4-1 and J usage is TRBJ2-4; D might be TRBD2 (6 bases). There are 15 residues in the CDR3. Germline values: CDR1 MGHRA, CDR2 YSYEKL. The germline V and J ends were trimmed by 1 base and 5 bases, with 12 bases remaining between them. The CDR3 DNA reads as TGCGCCAGCAGCCAAGTAGGGAGCGGGCAAAACATTCAGTACTTC. This codes for CASSQVGSGQNIQYF.

This clonotype has more than one count but fewer than ten. The chain links TRBV5-1 to TRBJ1-4; D is ambiguous. The CDR3 has 15 residues. Germline loops: CDR1 SGHRS, CDR2 YFSETQ. The V and J ends lost 4 bases and 5 bases respectively, with 15 bases between them. This CDR3 is CASSPNVGLNEKLFF. CDR3 DNA: TGCGCCAGCAGCCCGAATGTGGGCTTAAATGAAAAACTGTTTTTT.

This clonotype was picked up many times. The genes are TRBV2 and TRBJ2-3; TRBD2 might be the D (6 bases). Trimming shortened V by 8 bases and J by 0 bases, and 9 bases separated the two germline ends. The CDR3 extends over 13 amino acids. Germline assignment: CDR1 SNHLY and CDR2 FYNNEI. The chain's CDR3 is CASAGRSTDTQYF. Written as DNA, the CDR3 is TGTGCCAGCGCGGGACGGAGCACAGATACGCAGTATTTT.

This clonotype appeared a few times. J is TRBJ1-6 and V is TRBV12-3 or TRBV12-4, with 10 bases aligning to TRBD1. The CDR3 has 13 residues. V was pared by 4 bases and J by 11 bases, with 2 bases of the junction left unmatched. This chain's CDR3 is CASSSDRGAPLHF. CDR3 nucleotide sequence: TGTGCCAGCAGTTCGGACAGGGGGGCACCCCTCCACTTT.

This clonotype was picked up many times. CDR3 in amino acids: CASGWAGTEAFF. The CDR3 DNA reads TGTGCCAGCGGATGGGCCGGCACTGAAGCTTTCTTT. The chain combines TRBV12-3 or TRBV12-4 with TRBJ1-1; no reliable D call. V was trimmed by 8 bases and J by 4 bases, leaving 11 bases between them. The CDR3 sequence is 12 residues long.

This clonotype was seen ten or more times. V is TRBV5-1 and J is TRBJ2-1; TRBD2 matches 8 bases. The length of the CDR3 is 14 residues. The germline V gene encodes CDR1 SGHRS and CDR2 YFSETQ. V was pared by 4 bases and J by 4 bases, with 4 bases of the junction left unmatched. The CDR3 region has the DNA TGCGCCAGCAGCGACGGGGGGGGATACAATGAGCAGTTCTTC. This gives the protein CASSDGGGYNEQFF.

A few counts support this clonotype. This rearrangement joins TRBV20-1 to TRBJ1-6; no firm D call. V lost 5 bases, J lost 7 bases, and 9 bases lay in between. This CDR3 contains 12 residues. Germline CDR1 and CDR2: DFQATT and SNEGSKA (reference sequence). CDR3 region: CSAVSGNSPLHF. CDR3 DNA: TGCAGTGCTGTATCGGGGAATTCACCCCTCCACTTT.

The rearrangement uses TRBV19 and TRBJ2-7; D remains unclear. Germline CDR1 reads LNHDA; CDR2 reads SQIVND (reference sequence). Trimming stripped 3 bases from V and 6 bases from J, with 12 bases between. CDR3 length: 13 amino acids. The CDR3 bases are TGTGCCAGTAGTATCGGCGGAGTACCCGAGCAGTACTTC. As protein: CASSIGGVPEQYF.

A few counts support this clonotype. The chain has TRBV7-2 and TRBJ2-3, with TRBD2 matching over 7 bases. The germline CDR1 and CDR2 sequences are SGHTA and FQGNSA. This CDR3 spans 16 amino acids. V lost 5 bases and J lost 6; bases outside the gene matches: 14. The chain's CDR3 is CASSPRGGTHYDTQYF. The CDR3 DNA follows: TGTGCCAGCAGCCCACGGGGAGGGACTCACTACGATACGCAGTATTTT. The variable domain in full, completed from reference TRBV7-2 and TRBJ2-3, reads GAGVSQSPSNKVTEKGKDVELRCDPISGHTALYWYRQSLGQGLEFLIYFQGNSAPDKSGLPSDRFSAERTGGSVSTLTIQRTQQEDSAVYLCASSPRGGTHYDTQYFGPGTRLTVL.

With respect to this clonotype: Given a much more abundant clone one base away, this may be a read error. This chain joins TRBV12-3 or TRBV12-4 and TRBJ2-1; TRBD2 is a possible D gene (5 bases). V lost 5 bases, J lost 6 bases, and 11 bases lay in between. The CDR3 contains 13 residues. The chain's CDR3 is CASSTGGPNEQFF. DNA of the CDR3: TGTGCCAGCAGTACGGGCGGGCCCAATGAGCAGTTCTTC.

The rearrangement uses TRBV5-1 and TRBJ1-5; no firm D call. Germline V gene lookup returns CDR1 SGHRS and CDR2 YFSETQ. V was pared by 0 bases and J by 3 bases, with 13 bases between. The CDR3 extends over 16 amino acids. The CDR3 loop is CASSLGLLESNQPQHF. CDR3 DNA sequence: TGCGCCAGCAGCTTGGGGCTCCTGGAGTCCAATCAGCCCCAGCATTTT. The full variable domain, its missing parts supplied by reference TRBV5-1 and TRBJ1-5, is KAGVTQTPRYLIKTRGQQVTLSCSPISGHRSVSWYQQTPGQGLQFLFEYFSETQRNKGNFPGRFSGRQFSNSRSEMNVSTLELGDSALYLCASSLGLLESNQPQHFGDGTRLSIL.

The table lists this clonotype with many counts. The chain has TRBV5-1 and TRBJ1-2; 8 nucleotides match TRBD1. Germline V gives CDR1 SGHRS, CDR2 YFSETQ. This CDR3 region has 12 residues. V was pared by 7 bases and J by 4 bases, with 3 bases of the junction left unmatched. The CDR3 coding sequence is TGCGCCAGCGGACAGGGCCCCTATGGCTACACCTTC. It encodes CASGQGPYGYTF.

The V gene is TRBV12-3 or TRBV12-4, the J gene TRBJ1-1, with 7 bases that match TRBD1. The CDR3 length is 15 residues. V lost 7 bases, J lost 3 bases, and 11 bases stayed unmatched. The CDR3, as DNA: TGTGCCAGCAACTCCCACAGGGGCGCCCACACTGAAGCTTTCTTT. Protein sequence: CASNSHRGAHTEAFF.

V is TRBV10-3 and J is TRBJ2-2, with 8 bases lining up with TRBD2. The CDR3 sequence is 17 residues long. Germline V gene sequence: CDR1 ENHRY, CDR2 SYGVKD. Trimming took 7 bases from V and 4 from J; bases not matched to a gene: 14. The CDR3 DNA is TGTGCCATCAACCGGGACGGGAGGGCCGTCAGCACCGGGGAGCTGTTTTTT. Protein sequence: CAINRDGRAVSTGELFF.